This T cell receptor beta chain was captured in a study of cytomegalovirus exposure and HLA in healthy donors. Study outcomes and limitations: Researchers had no immune exposure information except CMV serostatus available. From TCR beta sequences, most subjects' HLA-A and HLA-B alleles were reportedly predicted accurately. Productive status was seen about 90% or about 30% of the time for most TCR beta V segments in an earlier analysis.

Note on this clone: Its cognate antigen is unknown.

V was pared by 5 bases and J by 4 bases, with 11 bases between. The germline CDR1 and CDR2 sequences are MNHNY and SVGAGI (reference sequence). The CDR3 is 13 amino acids. In the PCR, 60 Vbeta and 13 Jbeta primers were used. TCRdb's copy holds only in-frame clones and misses some; the assay was immunoSEQ multiplex PCR. The table lists about 130,000 clones, roughly four fifths of them singletons. The sequencing sample was made of PBMCs. This clonotype originated in a woman aged 45-65 years in good health and CMV-seronegative. This chain links TRBV6-6 with TRBJ1-2, with a tentative D call TRBD1 (6 bases). CDR3 residues: CASSEAGVYGYTF. As DNA, the CDR3 is TGTGCCAGCAGTGAGGCAGGGGTCTATGGCTACACCTTC.